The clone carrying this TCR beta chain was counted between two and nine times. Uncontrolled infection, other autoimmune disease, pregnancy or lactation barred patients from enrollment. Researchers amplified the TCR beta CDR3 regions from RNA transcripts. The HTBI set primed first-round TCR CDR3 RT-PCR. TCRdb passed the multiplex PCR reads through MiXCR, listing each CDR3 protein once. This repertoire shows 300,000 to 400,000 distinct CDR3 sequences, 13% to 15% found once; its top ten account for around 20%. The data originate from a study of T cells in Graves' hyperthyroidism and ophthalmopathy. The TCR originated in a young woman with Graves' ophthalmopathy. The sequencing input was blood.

CDR3 DNA sequence: TGCAGTGCTAGAGATCAATTTGGCTCTACTGGGGCCCTTAATGAAAAACTGTTTTTT. Protein product: CSARDQFGSTGALNEKLFF. The V gene is TRBV20-1, the J gene TRBJ1-4; a weak D match, TRBD1 (5 bases). Trimming took off 0 bases at V and 4 bases at J, with 24 bases between the two ends. The germline gives CDR1 DFQATT, CDR2 SNEGSKA (reference sequence). There are 19 residues in the CDR3.